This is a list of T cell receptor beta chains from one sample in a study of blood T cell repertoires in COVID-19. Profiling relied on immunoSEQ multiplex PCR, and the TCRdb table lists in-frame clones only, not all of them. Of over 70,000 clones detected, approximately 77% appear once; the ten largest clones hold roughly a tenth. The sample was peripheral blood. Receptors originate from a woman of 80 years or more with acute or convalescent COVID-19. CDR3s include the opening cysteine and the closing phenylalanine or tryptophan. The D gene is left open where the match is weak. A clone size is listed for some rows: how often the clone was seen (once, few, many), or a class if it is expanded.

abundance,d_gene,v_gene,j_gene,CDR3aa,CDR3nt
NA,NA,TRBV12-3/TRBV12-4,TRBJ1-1,CASSPRLNTEAFF,TGTGCCAGCAGCCCACGGTTGAACACTGAAGCTTTCTTT
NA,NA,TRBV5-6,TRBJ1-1,CASRTLAGTEAFF,TGTGCCAGCAGAACGTTGGCGGGCACTGAAGCTTTCTTT
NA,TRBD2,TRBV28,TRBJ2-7,CASISSGSPSYEQYF,TGTGCCAGCATTTCGAGCGGGAGCCCTTCCTACGAGCAGTACTTC
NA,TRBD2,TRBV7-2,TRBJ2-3,CASSSRTRLAGVPDTQYF,TGTGCCAGCAGCTCGCGAACGCGACTAGCGGGAGTCCCAGATACGCAGTATTTT
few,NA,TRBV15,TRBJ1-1,CATSRANRPEAFF,TGTGCCACCAGCAGAGCTAACAGGCCTGAAGCTTTCTTT
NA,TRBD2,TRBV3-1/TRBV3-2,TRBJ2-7,CASSQDLSASGRALGRQYF,TGTGCCAGCAGCCAAGATCTTTCGGCTAGCGGGAGGGCCCTAGGCAGACAGTACTTC
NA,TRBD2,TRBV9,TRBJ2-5,CASSGPSGRADETQYF,TGTGCCAGCAGCGGCCCCAGCGGGAGGGCCGATGAGACCCAGTACTTC
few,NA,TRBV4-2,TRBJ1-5,CASSQVASLGNQPQHF,TGTGCCAGCAGCCAAGTAGCCAGTTTAGGCAATCAGCCCCAGCATTTT
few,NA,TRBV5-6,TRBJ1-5,CASSYRWGVTSNQPQHF,TGTGCCAGCAGCTATCGGTGGGGGGTGACCTCTAATCAGCCCCAGCATTTT
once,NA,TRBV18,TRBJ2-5,CASSRSARETQYF,TGTGCCAGCTCCCGATCCGCCAGGGAGACCCAGTACTTC
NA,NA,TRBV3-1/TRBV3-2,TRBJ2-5,CASSRGSQETQYF,TGTGCCAGCAGCCGTGGCAGCCAAGAGACCCAGTACTTC
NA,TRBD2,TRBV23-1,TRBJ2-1,CASSPPGTSGRAGDNEQFF,TGCGCCAGCAGTCCCCCCGGGACTAGCGGGAGGGCCGGAGACAATGAGCAGTTCTTC
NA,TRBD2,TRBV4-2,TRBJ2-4,CASSQDQGGSGNIQYF,TGTGCCAGCAGCCAAGATCAGGGCGGGAGTGGGAACATTCAGTACTTC
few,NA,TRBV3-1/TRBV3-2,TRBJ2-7,CASSQQGGTGVRF,TGTGCCAGCAGCCAACAGGGGGGTACGGGAGTACGGTTC
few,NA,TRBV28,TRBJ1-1,CASSLERKTEAFF,TGTGCCAGCAGTTTGGAGCGGAAGACTGAAGCTTTCTTT
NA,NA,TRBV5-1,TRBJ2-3,CASSLSQGSDTQYF,TGCGCCAGCAGCTTAAGTCAGGGATCAGATACGCAGTATTTT
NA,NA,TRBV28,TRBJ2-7,CASSSPQGSGSYEQYF,TGTGCCAGCAGTTCCCCGCAGGGTAGCGGTAGCTACGAGCAGTACTTC
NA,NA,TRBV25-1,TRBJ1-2,CASSPRGANGYTF,TGTGCCAGCAGTCCCCGGGGAGCGAACGGCTACACCTTC
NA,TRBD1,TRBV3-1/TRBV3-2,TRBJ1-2,CASSQADRGSTYTF,TGTGCCAGCAGCCAAGCGGACAGGGGATCGACCTACACCTTC
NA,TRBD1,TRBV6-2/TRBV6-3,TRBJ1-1,CASSYVPGQGTKAFF,TGTGCCAGCAGTTACGTCCCGGGACAGGGGACAAAAGCTTTCTTT
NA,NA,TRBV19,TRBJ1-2,CASTVDTRYGYTF,TGTGCCAGTACCGTTGACACCCGCTATGGCTACACCTTC
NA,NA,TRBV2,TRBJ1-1,CASRYTEAFF,TGTGCCAGCAGGTATACTGAAGCTTTCTTT
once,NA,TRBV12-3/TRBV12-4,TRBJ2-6,CASTRSGANVLTF,TGTGCCAGCACTCGCTCTGGGGCCAACGTCCTGACTTTC
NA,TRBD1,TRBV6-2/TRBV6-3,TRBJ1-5,CASSRQGGNQPQHF,TGTGCCAGCAGTCGACAGGGGGGTAATCAGCCCCAGCATTTT
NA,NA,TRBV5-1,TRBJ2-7,CASSIRGENYEQYF,TGCGCCAGCAGTATAAGGGGTGAAAACTACGAGCAGTACTTC
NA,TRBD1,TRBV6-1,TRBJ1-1,CASSESRGSGSGEAFF,TGTGCCAGCAGTGAATCCAGGGGGTCCGGCTCTGGTGAAGCTTTCTTT
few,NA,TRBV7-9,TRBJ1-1,CASSLDWTEAFF,TGTGCCAGCAGCTTAGACTGGACTGAAGCTTTCTTT
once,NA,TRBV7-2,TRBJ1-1,CASSSRNTEAFF,TGTGCCAGCAGCTCCCGGAACACTGAAGCTTTCTTT
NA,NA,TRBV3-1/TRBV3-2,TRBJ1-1,CASSQGYKNTEAFF,TGTGCCAGCAGCCAAGGATACAAGAACACTGAAGCTTTCTTT
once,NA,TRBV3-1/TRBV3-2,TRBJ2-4,CASSQEGAGGAKNIQYF,TGTGCCAGCAGCCAAGAGGGTGCCGGAGGAGCCAAAAACATTCAGTACTTC
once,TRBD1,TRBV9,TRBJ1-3,CASSVAGQGWNTIYF,TGTGCCAGCAGCGTAGCTGGACAGGGCTGGAACACCATATATTTT
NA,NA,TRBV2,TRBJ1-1,CASMSDYTEAFF,TGTGCCAGCATGTCAGATTACACTGAAGCTTTCTTT
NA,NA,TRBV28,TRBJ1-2,CASSQGEGGYTF,TGTGCCAGCAGTCAAGGGGAAGGTGGCTACACCTTC
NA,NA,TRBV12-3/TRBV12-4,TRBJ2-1,CASSLTRRNEQFF,TGTGCCAGCAGTCTCACACGGAGGAATGAGCAGTTCTTC
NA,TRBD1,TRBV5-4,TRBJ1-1,CASSSRTGENTEAFF,TGTGCCAGCAGCTCCCGGACAGGAGAGAACACTGAAGCTTTCTTT
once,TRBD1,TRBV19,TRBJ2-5,CASSILDRDETQYF,TGTGCCAGTAGTATCCTCGACAGGGATGAGACCCAGTACTTC
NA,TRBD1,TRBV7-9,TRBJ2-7,CASSPGDRAGGEQYF,TGTGCCAGCAGCCCCGGGGACAGGGCTGGTGGCGAGCAGTACTTC
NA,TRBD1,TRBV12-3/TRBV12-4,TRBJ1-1,CASSSDGQGRTFF,TGTGCCAGCAGTTCCGACGGACAGGGGAGGACTTTCTTT
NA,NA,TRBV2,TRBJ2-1,CASSEAGGGEQFF,TGTGCCAGCAGTGAAGCCGGGGGAGGTGAGCAGTTCTTC
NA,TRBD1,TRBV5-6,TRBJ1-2,CASSSVRDRVGHGYTF,TGTGCCAGCAGCTCAGTCCGGGACAGGGTAGGGCATGGCTACACCTTC
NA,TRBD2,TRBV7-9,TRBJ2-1,CASSQPGLAGYNEQFF,TGTGCCAGCAGCCAACCGGGACTAGCGGGGTACAATGAGCAGTTCTTC
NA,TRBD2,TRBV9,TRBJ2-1,CASSLAGTQLGEQFF,TGTGCCAGCAGTTTAGCGGGGACGCAGCTTGGTGAGCAGTTCTTC
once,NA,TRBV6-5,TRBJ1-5,CASSSIGGVNQPQHF,TGTGCCAGCTCTTCCATTGGAGGAGTCAATCAGCCCCAGCATTTT
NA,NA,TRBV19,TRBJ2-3,CAGTDTDTQYF,TGTGCCGGAACAGATACAGATACGCAGTATTTT
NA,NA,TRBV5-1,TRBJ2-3,CASSLGGISTDTQYF,TGCGCCAGCAGCTTGGGAGGTATATCCACAGATACGCAGTATTTT
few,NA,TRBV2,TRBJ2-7,CASSDRGYEQYF,TGTGCCAGCAGTGACAGGGGCTACGAGCAGTACTTC
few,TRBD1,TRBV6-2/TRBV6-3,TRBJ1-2,CASSFPGQGRTWGYTF,TGTGCCAGCAGTTTTCCGGGACAGGGGAGAACTTGGGGCTACACCTTC
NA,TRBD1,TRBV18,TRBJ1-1,CASSPGQGAGTEAFF,TGTGCCAGCTCACCGGGACAGGGGGCAGGAACTGAAGCTTTCTTT
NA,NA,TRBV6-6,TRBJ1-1,CASRSGERTEAFF,TGTGCCAGCAGGTCGGGGGAGAGGACTGAAGCTTTCTTT
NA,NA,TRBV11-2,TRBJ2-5,CASSLGLGGTQYF,TGTGCCAGCAGCTTAGGGCTTGGAGGGACCCAGTACTTC
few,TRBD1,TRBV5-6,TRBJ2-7,CASSKGQGRYEQYF,TGTGCCAGCAGCAAAGGACAGGGCCGCTACGAGCAGTACTTC
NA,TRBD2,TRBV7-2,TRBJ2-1,CASSWGLAGGGEQFF,TGTGCCAGCAGCTGGGGACTAGCGGGAGGGGGAGAGCAGTTCTTC
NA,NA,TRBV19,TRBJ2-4,CASSIPSLSIQYF,TGTGCCAGTAGTATACCGTCCCTCAGCATTCAGTACTTC
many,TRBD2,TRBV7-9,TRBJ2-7,CASSLSEAGAAAYEQYF,TGTGCCAGCAGCTTAAGCGAGGCGGGAGCGGCGGCCTACGAGCAGTACTTC
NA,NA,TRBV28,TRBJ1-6,CASSPGVSYNSPLHF,TGTGCCAGCAGCCCCGGGGTGTCCTATAATTCACCCCTCCACTTT
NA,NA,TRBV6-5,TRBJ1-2,CASSYSMGSYTF,TGTGCCAGCAGTTACTCGATGGGCAGCTACACCTTC
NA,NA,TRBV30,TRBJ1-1,CATEGDYGIPAFF,TGTGCCACCGAGGGGGACTATGGCATCCCGGCTTTCTTT